This entry describes one TCR beta chain. The target of this receptor is not known. The data derive from a study of T cells expressing NK-cell markers (TCRdb year 2020). In the study overall: In sorted CD3+CD56+NKG2C+, CD3+CD56+NKG2C- and CD3+CD56-NKG2C+ T-cell subsets from about 8 donors, TCR beta-chain repertoires were profiled. Among the eight sequenced donors, seven were HCMV-seropositive and one was HCMV-seronegative. All eight donors whose samples were sequenced were randomly selected healthy volunteers, three of them men and five women. Illumina HiSeq 2000/2500, MiSeq or NextSeq was used to sequence libraries as 2 x 150 bp reads.

For sequencing, an Illumina HiSeq 2000 was employed. The TCR beta cDNA libraries were made using 5'RACE template switching, a step that added both a universal primer site and unique molecular identifiers. Synthesis of cDNA was primed from the TCR beta constant segment and was followed by two consecutive PCR amplification steps. As for how the authors treated the data: MIGEC was used to demultiplex reads and group reads by UMI, and MiTCR was used to assemble and quantify clonotypes. To remove erroneous sequences, TCR cDNA sequences were retained only when supported by two or more reads. Downstream repertoire analysis used the tcR package, and clonotypes were matched across fractions by CDR3 nucleotide sequence plus V segment. VDJmatch was used to annotate antigen specificity against VDJdb, with one amino acid substitution allowed in CDR3. TCRdb reprocessed the sequencing reads and holds a single record per CDR3 protein sequence, with no DNA. The V and J calls, along with clone size, are taken from TCRdb and not from the paper's own processing. The sample's clone listing holds roughly 430,000 distinct CDR3 sequences. The ten largest make up under 7.5% of the sample.

On the study overall, not on this receptor specifically: Those dominant clonotypes were again the most abundant among CD3+CD56-NKG2C+ cells in several donors, at about 28.3-65%. It remained unclear whether the expanded NKG2C-expressing T cell clones were specific for HCMV antigens. In more than five donors, the dominant CD3+CD56+NKG2C+ clonotypes ranked among the top 10 CD8+ clonotypes, making up 1.0-7.0% of CD8+ T cells.

A commercial ELISA kit detecting HCMV-specific IgG in serum was used to determine HCMV serostatus. Ficoll density gradient centrifugation was used to isolate peripheral blood mononuclear cells from blood. The sequencing sample was made of blood T cells: a sorted CD56 or NKG2C T cell subset, CD4+ or CD8+ T cells, or bulk PBMC T cells (not recorded which). The receptor's source is a woman between 18 and 75 years old in good health.

The CDR3 region has the sequence CASSMSLEFTYEQYF. Recombination linked TRBV19 to TRBJ2-7. From the cysteine through the phenylalanine, the CDR3 covers 15 amino acids. Only the protein sequence is given. The germline V gene (reference sequence) provides CDR1 LNHDA and CDR2 SQIVND.